The 29 T cell receptor beta chains below were found in one sample sequenced in a study of somatic mutations in cytotoxic T cells in rheumatoid arthritis. The assay was immunoSEQ multiplex PCR, and TCRdb's table has in-frame clones only and misses some. The sample carries some 25,000 clones, 82% recorded once. The sequenced sample consisted of CD8+ T cells sorted from blood. The receptors here all came from a middle-aged man in good health.

V and J are TRBV7-9 and TRBJ2-7; TRBD1 matches at 7 bases. The CDR3 is 13 amino acids. Germline loops: CDR1 SEHNR, CDR2 FQNEAQ (reference sequence). J gave up 5 bases and V 3 bases, and 4 bases lay outside the gene matches. The CDR3 loop reads CASSFDRVNEQYF. CDR3 DNA sequence: TGTGCCAGCAGCTTCGACAGGGTCAACGAGCAGTACTTC.

CDR3 in DNA: TGTGCCAGCAGTGACGTTGATCAGCCCCAGCATTTT. Encoded protein: CASSDVDQPQHF. V gene TRBV25-1 combines with J gene TRBJ1-5, with D hard to call. This CDR3 contains 12 residues. The V gene lost 3 bases and the J gene lost 5 bases, with 5 bases spanning the gap. The germline V gene encodes CDR1 MGHDK and CDR2 SYGVNS.

The J gene is TRBJ2-1, the V gene TRBV6-1; 8 bases fit TRBD2. This CDR3 is 18 amino acids long. Germline values: CDR1 MNHNS, CDR2 SASEGT. With V trimmed by 2 bases and J by 5 bases, 14 bases remained unmatched. CDR3 sequence (DNA): TGTGCCAGCAGTGAAACCCCCCCCGCCCTAGCGGGTCACAATGAGCAGTTCTTC. Residues: CASSETPPALAGHNEQFF.

This clone has a handful of counts. The rearrangement uses TRBV19 and TRBJ1-2, with D perhaps matching TRBD1 (6 bases). CDR3 length: 13 residues. V lost 7 bases to trimming and J lost 5 bases, with 14 bases between them. Germline loops: CDR1 LNHDA, CDR2 SQIVND (reference sequence). CDR3 DNA sequence: TGTGCCAGTAACCGGGGGCCACCGTATGGCTACACCTTC. Translated: CASNRGPPYGYTF.

The chain recombines TRBV2 with TRBJ2-7; the match to TRBD2 covers 13 bases. The ends lost 4 bases at V and 4 bases at J; junction bases unmatched: 4. Germline loops: CDR1 SNHLY, CDR2 FYNNEI. This CDR3 region has 15 residues. The CDR3: CASSGWTSGGYEQYF. Written as DNA, the CDR3 is TGTGCCAGCAGTGGCTGGACTAGCGGGGGATACGAGCAGTACTTC.

The genes are TRBV9 and TRBJ2-1; D might be TRBD2 (6 bases). Germline V gene sequence: CDR1 SGDLS, CDR2 YYNGEE. V was clipped by 4 bases and J by 7 bases, with 18 bases between them. The CDR3 has 15 amino acids. DNA of the CDR3: TGTGCCAGCAGCACGGAGGGGCGAGTCCCGAATGAGCAGTTCTTC. Protein sequence: CASSTEGRVPNEQFF.

The chain joins TRBV25-1 to TRBJ2-1; the match to TRBD1 covers 7 bases. The CDR3 length is 17 residues. The V gene's germline CDR1 is MGHDK and CDR2 SYGVNS. V dropped 5 bases and J dropped 1; count of bases not matched to a gene: 11. This CDR3 reads CASSQTLTGISYNEQFF. The CDR3 DNA sequence: TGTGCCAGCAGTCAAACTCTGACAGGGATATCCTACAATGAGCAGTTCTTC.

The chain couples TRBV2 to TRBJ1-5; TRBD1 is a possible D gene (6 bases). V was clipped by 4 bases and J by 7 bases, with 11 bases between them. CDR1 is SNHLY and CDR2 is FYNNEI in the germline V gene. The CDR3 totals 13 residues. CDR3 DNA sequence: TGTGCCAGCAGTGCAGGGGTTGGACAGCCCCAGCATTTT. Its translation is CASSAGVGQPQHF.

The rearrangement joins TRBV27 to TRBJ2-1; D perhaps matches TRBD2 (6 bases). The CDR3 consists of 13 residues. The V gene's germline CDR1 is MNHEY and CDR2 SMNVEV (reference sequence). V lost 2 bases to trimming and J lost 4 bases, with 6 bases between them. The CDR3 spells CASSLREYNEQFF. DNA of the CDR3: TGTGCCAGCAGTTTACGGGAGTACAATGAGCAGTTCTTC.

The V and J genes are TRBV6-1 and TRBJ2-3; possibly TRBD1 for D (5 bases). The length of the CDR3 is 17 residues. V lost 0 bases and J 1 base, leaving 14 bases between the germline ends. The germline CDR1 and CDR2 sequences are MNHNS and SASEGT. The chain's CDR3 is CASSEAPQGRRTDTQYF. CDR3 DNA: TGTGCCAGCAGTGAAGCGCCCCAGGGTAGGCGCACAGATACGCAGTATTTT.

This chain joins TRBV7-9 and TRBJ2-7; D call uncertain. The germline V and J ends were trimmed by 5 bases and 2 bases, with 22 bases remaining between them. This CDR3 is built from 17 residues. Germline loops: CDR1 SEHNR, CDR2 FQNEAQ (reference sequence). The CDR3 nucleotides read TGTGCCAGCAGCCCCACCAATCCGGGCAACGCGGCCTACGAGCAGTACTTC. Its translation is CASSPTNPGNAAYEQYF.

This clone was seen once. The chain carries TRBV27 and TRBJ2-7, with D tentatively TRBD2 (6 bases). Germline CDR1 is MNHEY and CDR2 is SMNVEV (reference sequence). The V end was cut by 3 bases, the J end by 3 bases, with 6 bases between. The CDR3 runs to 12 residues. The CDR3 protein is CASSLGGYEQYF. In nucleotides, the CDR3 is TGTGCCAGCAGTTTGGGGGGCTACGAGCAGTACTTC.

The chain uses TRBV5-1 and TRBJ1-1, with D maybe TRBD1 (6 bases). V was cut by 4 bases and J by 0 bases, with 19 bases left in between. This CDR3 region has 17 residues. The V gene's germline CDR1 is SGHRS and CDR2 YFSETQ. The CDR3 loop is CASSPKRGGSLNTEAFF. The CDR3 nucleotides are TGCGCCAGCAGCCCCAAAAGGGGGGGTTCTCTGAACACTGAAGCTTTCTTT.

This chain uses TRBV6-5 with TRBJ2-7, with D perhaps TRBD2 (5 bases). Germline V CDR1 and CDR2: MNHEY, SVGAGI. The CDR3 runs 16 residues. Trimming pared 4 bases from V and 2 bases from J, leaving 18 bases between. This CDR3 reads CASSSKTGDWPYEQYF. CDR3 coding DNA: TGTGCCAGCAGTTCGAAAACCGGGGATTGGCCCTACGAGCAGTACTTC.

The chain has TRBV11-2 and TRBJ2-4, with D maybe TRBD2 (6 bases). Trimming took off 8 bases at V and 2 bases at J, with 16 bases between the two ends. The CDR3 covers 15 residues. The germline V gene has CDR1 SGHAT and CDR2 FQNNGV. Written as DNA, the CDR3 is TGTGCCAGCGAGGGGTCGGGAGACACCAAAAACATTCAGTACTTC. Translated, it gives CASEGSGDTKNIQYF.

The CDR3 loop is CASSQDRSNYGYTF. The CDR3 DNA reads TGCGCCAGCAGCCAAGATCGTAGCAACTATGGCTACACCTTC. The gene calls are TRBV4-1 and TRBJ1-2, with no clear D. Trimming cost V 0 bases and J 2 bases, with 7 bases left between them. The germline V gene has CDR1 MGHRA and CDR2 YSYEKL. The CDR3 totals 14 residues.

Only one count was recorded for this clone. V gene TRBV28 combines with J gene TRBJ2-5; perhaps TRBD2 as D (5 bases). Trimming shortened V by 5 bases and J by 2 bases, and 12 bases separated the two germline ends. From germline, CDR1 is MDHEN and CDR2 SYDVKM. CDR3 size: 14 residues. The CDR3 region is CASSPMSGQETQYF. The CDR3 region has the DNA TGTGCCAGCAGTCCCATGAGCGGACAAGAGACCCAGTACTTC.

The V and J genes are TRBV5-4 and TRBJ2-7; 7 nucleotides match TRBD2. The CDR3 sequence is 15 residues long. The germline V gene has CDR1 SGHNT and CDR2 YYREEE (reference sequence). J was trimmed by 3 bases and V by 3 bases; bases with no gene match: 9. The CDR3 coding sequence is TGTGCCAGCAGCTCCCGCGGGAGCGATAGCTACGAGCAGTACTTC. Translation: CASSSRGSDSYEQYF.

The sample holds one count of this clone. V usage is TRBV11-2 and J usage is TRBJ1-6, with D unresolved. V lost 5 bases, J lost 13 bases, and 21 bases lay in between. This CDR3 region has 15 residues. The germline V gene has CDR1 SGHAT and CDR2 FQNNGV. CDR3 loop: CASSPDAGSRFPLHF. CDR3 DNA sequence: TGTGCCAGCAGCCCCGACGCGGGCTCCCGGTTCCCCCTCCACTTT.

A few counts support this clone. The genes are TRBV19 and TRBJ1-5; D perhaps matches TRBD1 (6 bases). This CDR3 comprises 13 residues. The germline CDR1 and CDR2 sequences are LNHDA and SQIVND (reference sequence). V gave up 5 bases and J gave up 7 bases, with 12 bases separating them. CDR3 sequence (DNA): TGTGCCAGTAGTCTAGCAGGGGTGCAGCCCCAGCATTTT. Translated: CASSLAGVQPQHF.

The J gene is TRBJ2-5, the V gene TRBV2; 12 bases align to TRBD2. V shed 7 bases, J shed 4 bases, and the junction held 4 bases outside the gene matches. This CDR3 region has 14 residues. CDR1 and CDR2 (germline): SNHLY, FYNNEI. The CDR3 loop reads CASMGGLAGETQYF. In DNA, the CDR3 is TGTGCCAGCATGGGGGGACTAGCGGGAGAGACCCAGTACTTC.

The chain has TRBV4-1 and TRBJ2-5; D is uncertain. CDR1 is MGHRA and CDR2 is YSYEKL in the germline V gene. Deletions cut 0 bases from V and 5 bases from J, with 4 bases between. There are 12 residues in the CDR3. CDR3 DNA: TGCGCCAGCAGCCAAGATCGCGAGACCCAGTACTTC. Encoded protein: CASSQDRETQYF.

This rearrangement joins TRBV6-1 to TRBJ2-3; 7 nucleotides align to TRBD2. Germline lookup yields CDR1 MNHNS and CDR2 SASEGT. This CDR3 is built from 15 residues. V was clipped by 2 bases and J by 6 bases; unmatched bases: 8. The CDR3 spells CASSESREAPDTQYF. CDR3 nucleotide sequence: TGTGCCAGCAGTGAATCACGGGAGGCCCCCGATACGCAGTATTTT.

The CDR3 region is CATSRARTGAGYGYTF. In DNA, the CDR3 is TGTGCCACCAGCAGAGCCCGGACAGGGGCGGGCTATGGCTACACCTTC. The J gene is TRBJ1-2, the V gene TRBV15; 9 bases are a match to TRBD1. V trimming: 1 base; J trimming: 4 bases; junction bases outside the gene matches: 7. CDR3 size: 16 residues. Germline V gene sequence: CDR1 LNHNV, CDR2 YYDKDF (reference sequence).

This clone was picked up one time. V and J are TRBV7-8 and TRBJ2-1, with 8 nucleotides matching TRBD2. With V trimmed by 2 bases and J by 4 bases, 4 bases remained unmatched. The CDR3 totals 15 residues. CDR1 and CDR2 (germline): SGHVS, FQNEAQ. The CDR3 nucleotides read TGTGCCAGCAGCTTACTGGGCGGGAGGTACAATGAGCAGTTCTTC. Its protein product is CASSLLGGRYNEQFF.

V and J are TRBV7-6 and TRBJ2-1; no firm D call. There are 13 residues in the CDR3. CDR1 is SGHVS and CDR2 is FNYEAQ in the germline V gene. Deletions cut 5 bases from V and 10 bases from J, with 15 bases between. CDR3 coding DNA: TGTGCCAGCAGCACCGACGCTATTAGGGAGCAGTTCTTC. As protein: CASSTDAIREQFF.

The chain combines TRBV27 with TRBJ1-2; TRBD1 matches 9 bases. In germline, CDR1 is MNHEY, CDR2 SMNVEV (reference sequence). The V gene end was trimmed by 5 bases and the J gene end by 3 bases; junction bases not matched to a gene: 7. The CDR3 contains 15 residues. Here the CDR3 reads CASSPPGQGYYGYTF. The CDR3 DNA follows: TGTGCCAGCAGTCCTCCGGGACAGGGCTACTATGGCTACACCTTC.

The rearrangement links TRBV13 to TRBJ1-1; possibly TRBD1 for D (6 bases). V was shortened by 1 base and J by 1 base, with 13 bases between the two germline ends. The germline V gene encodes CDR1 PRHDT and CDR2 FYEKMQ (reference sequence). The CDR3 has 16 residues. The CDR3 spells CASSLVGGGPNTEAFF. CDR3 bases: TGTGCCAGCAGCTTAGTTGGGGGGGGGCCGAACACTGAAGCTTTCTTT.

V is TRBV10-2 and J is TRBJ1-1; TRBD1 matches 7 bases. Germline V CDR1 and CDR2: WSHSY, SAAADI. This CDR3 is built from 15 residues. V lost 6 bases and J lost 3; bases outside the gene matches: 10. The chain's CDR3 is CASRALQGMDTEAFF. CDR3 DNA sequence: TGCGCCAGCAGGGCCCTACAGGGGATGGACACTGAAGCTTTCTTT.